The TCR beta chain described here comes from a study of T cell responses to AZD1222 COVID-19 vaccine. Libraries were prepared by immunoSEQ multiplex PCR; TCRdb keeps only in-frame clonotypes and omits some of them. The sample carries more than 85,000 clones, roughly nine tenths recorded once. General observations from the study: A rise in Spike-specific TCR breadth and depth followed two AZD1222 doses.

The CDR3 is 14 amino acids. Germline CDR1 and CDR2: KGHSH and LQKENI. Trimming cost V 0 bases and J 7 bases; bases outside gene matches: 0. Concerning this clone: Its matching antigen is unknown.

The TCR comes from an adult in good health. This material consisted of peripheral blood, taken on day 0 of AZD1222 vaccination. The genes are TRBV18 and TRBJ1-2; 12 bases are shared with TRBD1. As DNA, the CDR3 is TGTGCCAGCTCACCACCGGGACAGGGGGCTGGCTACACCTTC. It specifies CASSPPGQGAGYTF.